This TCR beta chain was retrieved from a study of cytomegalovirus exposure and HLA in healthy donors. V was clipped by 3 bases and J by 7 bases; unmatched bases: 10. CDR1 and CDR2 from the germline V gene are SGHRS and YFSETQ. This CDR3 has 16 residues. In the PCR, 60 Vbeta and 13 Jbeta primers were used. Sequenced by immunoSEQ multiplex PCR; TCRdb stores in-frame clones only, minus some. The table has approximately 160,000 clones, about 75% seen once. V is TRBV5-1 and J is TRBJ1-6; 7 bases fit TRBD1. The specimen sequenced was PBMCs. The source of this sequence is a male donor in good health and CMV-seropositive. CDR3 coding DNA: TGCGCCAGCAGCTCGACAGGGTGGGCGACGAATTCACCCCTCCACTTT. This codes for CASSSTGWATNSPLHF.